This T cell receptor (beta chain) derives from a study of T cell changes during pregnancy in multiple sclerosis (dated by TCRdb to between 2018 and 2021). About the investigation overall: Changes in the T cell repertoire over the course of pregnancy were examined in this study in women with multiple sclerosis.

CDR1 MGHRA and CDR2 YSYEKL were looked up in the germline V gene. The cysteine opens and the phenylalanine closes a CDR3 of 16 amino acids. The retained sequence is limited to the CDR3, 48 bases, with the frame set at the first base. The germline ends are 13 bases apart after V is trimmed by 1 base and J by 2 bases. With regard to this clone: What this receptor recognizes is not known. No much larger clone exists at a distance of one base, and base qualities are not known.

Libraries were prepared through the immunoSEQ multiplex PCR assay. TCRdb mirrors the immuneACCESS table, restricted to in-frame sequences. Some clones are absent from its copies; in checked studies, under half trace to an unresolved V gene, and the reason for the others is unknown. This sample is represented by around 71,000 clones; under 95% of them were singletons. Together, the top ten hold around 1.6% of the sample. This specimen was peripheral blood, taken after pregnancy. The sequence derives from a female donor with multiple sclerosis, enrolled in a pregnancy study. The chain is made from TRBV4-1 and TRBJ2-3, and the D gene may be TRBD2, 5 bases matching. The CDR3 protein: CASSQVLRGNTDTQYF. In nucleotide form, the sequence is TGCGCCAGCAGCCAAGTTTTACGGGGAAACACAGATACGCAGTATTTT.